Here is one TCR beta chain with its context. What it binds is unknown. These data are taken from a study of CXCR3-negative and CXCR3-positive naive CD8 T cells. Study as a whole: Overall TRB read output was approximately 150 million, and each library contained about 1.5 +/- 0.3 million reads. Study-wide points: Once cells were cryopreserved, CXCR3 expression went down partly, and most assays used fresh PBMCs. Each naive subset displayed comparably high diversity, whereas memory CD8+ cells displayed much lower diversity.

The sorting of each CD8+ T cell subset was done in triplicate, at 250,000 to 300,000 cells each. The method, 5' RACE with UMI labels, was used to prepare the TRB cDNA libraries. From the 5' RACE reads, TCRdb lists one entry per CDR3 protein and no DNA. Its listing shows about 45,000 distinct CDR3 sequences. The CDR3 contains 12 residues. Germline values: CDR1 LGHNA, CDR2 YNFKEQ. This TCR was recovered from a human donor in good health. Some clones in this sample may be carry-over from other donors' samples. What was sequenced was memory CD8+ T cells from blood. V gene TRBV4-2 combines with J gene TRBJ2-7. The CDR3 reads CASAGDSYEQYF.